The next 27 T cell receptor beta chains were all read from a single sample in a study of blood T cell repertoires in COVID-19. Method: immunoSEQ multiplex PCR; TCRdb's copy keeps in-frame clones and lacks some. Of approximately 330,000 clones in the sample, around 90% are singletons; the top ten hold 1%. Sequenced input: peripheral blood. The receptors shown here come from a woman aged 40 to 50 with COVID-19, enrolled during active disease.

The J gene is TRBJ1-5, the V gene TRBV18, with D unclear. V gave up 6 bases and J gave up 7 bases, with 13 bases separating them. CDR1 is KGHSH and CDR2 is LQKENI in the germline V gene. The CDR3 extends over 13 amino acids. For the CDR3, the DNA is TGTGCCAGCTCCGGAGGACGGTTGCAGCCCCAGCATTTT. Amino acid sequence: CASSGGRLQPQHF.

This rearrangement joins TRBV3-1 (or the pseudogene TRBV3-2) to TRBJ2-2, with TRBD2 identical over 7 bases. CDR3 length: 15 amino acids. Germline CDR1 LGHDT, CDR2 YNNKEL (reference sequence). With 6 bases clipped from V and 1 base from J, the junction kept 5 bases outside the gene matches. CDR3 sequence reads: CASSRGRVNTGELFF. The CDR3 region has the DNA TGTGCCAGCAGTCGGGGGAGGGTGAACACCGGGGAGCTGTTTTTT.

The chain has TRBV5-6 and TRBJ1-2; a weak D match, TRBD1 (6 bases). Looked up from germline, CDR1 is SGHDT and CDR2 is YYEEEE. The CDR3 runs 14 residues. V was clipped by 6 bases and J by 4 bases, with 16 bases between them. CDR3 bases: TGTGCCAGCACCCGCGGGGGGCTTGGCTATGGCTACACCTTC. It codes for CASTRGGLGYGYTF.

The chain carries TRBV27 and TRBJ2-7, with 8 bases identical to TRBD1. After removal of 6 bases from V and 4 bases from J, the junction contained 11 bases not matched to a gene. The length of the CDR3 is 15 residues. Germline assignment: CDR1 MNHEY and CDR2 SMNVEV (reference sequence). The CDR3 sequence: CASRAQDRAGYEQYF. DNA of the CDR3: TGTGCCAGCAGGGCCCAGGACAGGGCTGGGTACGAGCAGTACTTC.

This chain uses TRBV4-3 with TRBJ2-7; TRBD2 matches at 7 bases. With 4 bases clipped from V and 1 base from J, the junction kept 4 bases outside the gene matches. Germline V gene sequence: CDR1 LGHNA, CDR2 YSLEER. The CDR3 covers 14 residues. The CDR3 bases are TGCGCCAGCAGCCGCAGCGGGACTTCCTACGAGCAGTACTTC. Encoded protein: CASSRSGTSYEQYF.

This clone was detected only a few times. The chain joins TRBV7-9 to TRBJ1-2, with D possibly TRBD1 on 5 matching bases. Germline loops: CDR1 SEHNR, CDR2 FQNEAQ (reference sequence). V shed 1 base and J shed 6 bases, with 12 bases lying between them. The CDR3 consists of 14 residues. The CDR3 protein is CASSLEARANGYTF. The CDR3 DNA reads TGTGCCAGCAGCTTAGAGGCCAGGGCAAATGGCTACACCTTC.

The chain carries TRBV9 and TRBJ2-3, with 10 bases lining up with TRBD1. Trimming took 0 bases from V and 4 from J; bases not matched to a gene: 5. The CDR3 sequence is 16 residues long. Germline values: CDR1 SGDLS, CDR2 YYNGEE. CDR3 nucleotides: TGTGCCAGCAGCGTAGTAGGGACAGGGGAGGCAGATACGCAGTATTTT. Translation: CASSVVGTGEADTQYF.

Worth noting for this clone: An end of the junction does not agree with germline; a read error may underlie this. This chain connects TRBV6-4 to TRBJ1-2; D is ambiguous. The CDR3 covers 13 residues. The germline V gene has CDR1 MRHNA and CDR2 SNTAGT. DNA of the CDR3: TGTGCCAGCAGTGAGTTAAGAGGAGGACGGACGGTTTTC. Translating it yields CASSELRGGRTVF.

The J gene is TRBJ1-1, the V gene TRBV7-9; D is undetermined. Germline-derived CDR1 and CDR2 are SEHNR and FQNEAQ (reference sequence). The CDR3 has 13 amino acids. Trimming cost V 1 base and J 4 bases, with 7 bases left between them. This CDR3 is CASSLVLSTEAFF. The CDR3 nucleotides read TGTGCCAGCAGCTTAGTTTTGAGCACTGAAGCTTTCTTT.

This chain joins TRBV7-3 and TRBJ1-3; the D is unclear. CDR1 is SGHTA, CDR2 FQGTGA, per germline. Between the trimmed V and J ends, which lost 5 bases and 2 bases, there was a span of 10 bases. The CDR3 has 14 residues. The CDR3 region is CASSPGGPGNTIYF. CDR3 nucleotides: TGTGCCAGCAGCCCGGGAGGGCCTGGAAACACCATATATTTT.

The rearrangement joins TRBV15 to TRBJ1-3; D is unclear. The CDR3 is 15 residues long. Germline values: CDR1 LNHNV, CDR2 YYDKDF (reference sequence). Trimming pared 0 bases from V and 3 bases from J, leaving 9 bases between. DNA of the CDR3: TGTGCCACCAGCAGAGATACCGGGGTTGGAAACACCATATATTTT. Amino acid sequence: CATSRDTGVGNTIYF.

Of note for this clone: It may be a read error: a sequence one base away is much more abundant. Other DNA sequences within the sample encode an identical CDR3. The chain joins TRBV18 to TRBJ1-1; a weak D match, TRBD1 (5 bases). Germline V lookup: CDR1 KGHSH, CDR2 LQKENI. V lost 4 bases to trimming and J lost 2 bases, with 8 bases between them. This CDR3 comprises 13 residues. Written as DNA, the CDR3 is TGTGCCAGCTCACAACAGGCAAACACTGAAGCTTTCTTT. Protein product: CASSQQANTEAFF.

This chain connects TRBV3-1 (or the pseudogene TRBV3-2) to TRBJ2-7, with D possibly matching TRBD1 (5 bases). CDR3 length: 14 amino acids. Germline values: CDR1 LGHDT, CDR2 YNNKEL (reference sequence). Trimming cost V 0 bases and J 6 bases, with 12 bases left between them. CDR3 loop: CASSQDWKRGEQYF. In DNA form, the CDR3 reads TGTGCCAGCAGCCAAGATTGGAAAAGGGGCGAGCAGTACTTC.

The gene calls are TRBV6-5 and TRBJ1-1, with TRBD1 matching over 10 bases. This CDR3 is built from 15 residues. Per the germline V gene, CDR1 is MNHEY and CDR2 is SVGAGI. V dropped 2 bases and J dropped 6; count of bases not matched to a gene: 6. CDR3 nucleotide sequence: TGTGCCAGCAGTTACGTGGGACAGGGGCGGCCTGAAGCTTTCTTT. Its protein product is CASSYVGQGRPEAFF.

The CDR3 protein is CASSRLVAGELFF. The CDR3, as DNA: TGTGCCAGCAGCCGACTAGTTGCCGGGGAGCTGTTTTTT. This rearrangement joins TRBV11-2 to TRBJ2-2, with a weak D call TRBD2 (6 bases). This CDR3 region has 13 residues. Germline assignment: CDR1 SGHAT and CDR2 FQNNGV. V lost 5 bases and J lost 6, with 10 bases in between.

The chain links TRBV28 to TRBJ1-2; 8 bases fit TRBD1. J was trimmed by 7 bases and V by 5 bases; bases with no gene match: 6. Germline-derived CDR1 and CDR2 are MDHEN and SYDVKM. The CDR3 spans 13 residues. The CDR3 region is CASSGGQGFGYTF. CDR3 nucleotides: TGTGCCAGCAGTGGCGGACAGGGTTTTGGCTACACCTTC.

The chain has TRBV6-2 or TRBV6-3 and TRBJ1-6, with no clear D. Germline CDR1 and CDR2: MNHEY and SVGEGT. The CDR3 runs 14 residues. With 0 bases removed from V and 10 bases from J, the gap between germline ends came to 10 bases. CDR3 sequence reads: CASSYSGGMSPLHF. DNA for the CDR3: TGTGCCAGCAGTTACTCTGGAGGGATGTCACCCCTCCACTTT.

In the case of this clone: Other DNA sequences in this sample translate to the same CDR3. This chain joins TRBV18 and TRBJ2-5; D not certain. Trimming took 3 bases from V and 2 from J, leaving 7 bases between them. Germline lookup yields CDR1 KGHSH and CDR2 LQKENI. The CDR3 sequence is 13 residues long. The DNA for the CDR3 is TGTGCCAGCTCACCGGGCGTTCAAGAGACCCAGTACTTC. It codes for CASSPGVQETQYF. Using reference TRBV18 and TRBJ2-5 for the parts outside the CDR3, the full variable domain is NAGVMQNPRHLVRRRGQEARLRCSPMKGHSHVYWYRQLPEEGLKFMVYLQKENIIDESGMPKERFSAEFPKEGPSILRIQQVVRGDSAAYFCASSPGVQETQYFGPGTRLLVL.

The chain is built from TRBV2 and TRBJ2-2; TRBD1 aligns across 8 bases. The V gene end was trimmed by 6 bases and the J gene end by 1 base; junction bases not matched to a gene: 4. The CDR3 is 15 amino acids. Germline CDR1 and CDR2: SNHLY and FYNNEI. The CDR3 here is CASSPGTGNTGELFF. The CDR3 DNA sequence: TGTGCCAGCAGCCCCGGGACAGGGAACACCGGGGAGCTGTTTTTT.

The J gene is TRBJ2-5, the V gene TRBV9; TRBD1 matches at 9 bases. Looked up from germline, CDR1 is SGDLS and CDR2 is YYNGEE. CDR3 size: 16 residues. V was clipped by 4 bases and J by 0 bases; unmatched bases: 7. CDR3 region: CASSLGTGTYQETQYF. The CDR3 DNA reads TGTGCCAGCAGCTTGGGGACAGGGACATACCAAGAGACCCAGTACTTC.

The J gene is TRBJ1-1, the V gene TRBV6-5; TRBD1 matches at 7 bases. This CDR3 is 13 amino acids long. CDR1 MNHEY and CDR2 SVGAGI come from the germline V gene. V gave up 10 bases and J gave up 1 base; unmatched junction bases: 6. The CDR3 loop reads CATERQGNTEAFF. CDR3 nucleotide sequence: TGTGCCACCGAGAGACAGGGGAACACTGAAGCTTTCTTT.

In its sample, this clone was seen once. V and J are TRBV5-1 and TRBJ1-1, with TRBD1 as a possible D gene (6 bases). The V end was cut by 2 bases, the J end by 4 bases, with 15 bases between. The CDR3 sequence is 15 residues long. Germline CDR1 SGHRS, CDR2 YFSETQ. The CDR3 sequence is CASSFNRADGTEAFF. The CDR3, as DNA: TGCGCCAGCAGCTTTAACAGGGCTGATGGCACTGAAGCTTTCTTT.

The CDR3 protein is CASSPARTDRGRGFF. As DNA, the CDR3 is TGTGCCAGCTCACCGGCGAGGACCGACAGGGGGCGTGGTTTCTTT. The chain links TRBV18 to TRBJ1-1; the match to TRBD1 covers 10 bases. The CDR3 is 15 residues long. The V gene's germline CDR1 is KGHSH and CDR2 LQKENI. Losses at the gene ends were 3 bases for V and 13 bases for J; bases not matched to a gene: 14.

DNA of the CDR3: TGCGCCAGCAGCCCTAGTCCGAGTCTACTCTCCAATGAAAAACTGTTTTTT. It is translated as CASSPSPSLLSNEKLFF. The chain is built from TRBV4-3 and TRBJ1-4; D ambiguous. The length of the CDR3 is 17 residues. With 4 bases removed from V and 5 bases from J, the gap between germline ends came to 20 bases. Germline V gene lookup returns CDR1 LGHNA and CDR2 YSLEER.

The gene calls are TRBV7-2 and TRBJ1-1, with 9 nucleotides matching TRBD1. CDR3 length: 17 residues. Germline V lookup: CDR1 SGHTA, CDR2 FQGNSA. With V trimmed by 2 bases and J by 0 bases, 7 bases remained unmatched. The CDR3 loop is CASSLPDRGFMNTEAFF. The CDR3 DNA follows: TGTGCCAGCAGCTTACCGGACAGGGGATTCATGAACACTGAAGCTTTCTTT.

The chain links TRBV20-1 to TRBJ1-1; D is unclear. The germline gives CDR1 DFQATT, CDR2 SNEGSKA (reference sequence). The CDR3 has 11 amino acids. Deletions cut 5 bases from V and 6 bases from J, with 10 bases between. CDR3 sequence (DNA): TGCAGTGCTCGGACTGGGTCTGAAGCTTTCTTT. This translates into CSARTGSEAFF.

The count of this clone is one. The CDR3 is CASSLSRANEQFF. The CDR3, as DNA: TGCGCCAGCAGCTTGTCCAGGGCCAATGAGCAGTTCTTC. This chain uses TRBV5-1 with TRBJ2-1, with a weak D call TRBD1 (5 bases). There are 13 residues in the CDR3. Germline V gene sequence: CDR1 SGHRS, CDR2 YFSETQ. The V gene lost 1 base and the J gene lost 6 bases, with 8 bases spanning the gap. Looking up the rest from reference TRBV5-1 and TRBJ2-1 gives the full variable domain: KAGVTQTPRYLIKTRGQQVTLSCSPISGHRSVSWYQQTPGQGLQFLFEYFSETQRNKGNFPGRFSGRQFSNSRSEMNVSTLELGDSALYLCASSLSRANEQFFGPGTRLTVL.